This record looks at one T cell receptor (beta chain) sequence and its context. The sample originates from a study of blood T cell repertoires in COVID-19. At the level of the study: PBMCs, B-cell-depleted T cells, or T cells were the source of the cDNA or gDNA that made up the material.

Sequencing was performed with immunoSEQ multiplex PCR; in TCRdb, only in-frame clones are kept and a portion is missing. The table includes approximately 280,000 clones, approximately 86% detected once. The germline CDR1 and CDR2 sequences are LGHDT and YNNKEL (reference sequence). This CDR3 is 15 amino acids long. V lost 6 bases and J lost 6; bases outside the gene matches: 11. The chain recombines TRBV3-1 (or the pseudogene TRBV3-2) with TRBJ2-5, with 9 bases that match TRBD2. The sequence was obtained from a woman under 40 who had recovered from COVID-19. Sequencing used peripheral blood. The DNA for the CDR3 is TGTGCCAGCAGTGTCTGGCGGGAGGGAAGGCAGACCCAGTACTTC. Residues: CASSVWREGRQTQYF.